These 10 T cell receptor beta chains came from one sample sequenced in a study of blood T cell repertoires in COVID-19 (TCRdb year 2020). The receptor library was made with the immunoSEQ multiplex PCR assay. The immuneACCESS repertoire file appears here via TCRdb, limited to in-frame rearrangements. These files lack a portion of the clones; in checked studies, under half of the deficit traces to unresolved V genes, and the cause of the others is not known. The sample table lists about 170,000 clones, 83% of them with a count of one. The ten largest clonotypes hold approximately 2% of the sample. Specimen: peripheral blood. These receptors originate from an elderly woman with acute or convalescent COVID-19.

CDR3 sequence: CASSQDRTGRAQPQHF. CDR3 bases: TGCGCCAGCAGCCAAGATAGGACAGGGCGAGCTCAGCCCCAGCATTTT. This chain uses TRBV4-3 with TRBJ1-5; TRBD1 agrees at 8 bases. V lost 0 bases and J lost 6; bases outside the gene matches: 7. The germline CDR1 and CDR2 sequences are LGHNA and YSLEER. The CDR3 length is 16 residues.

The chain has TRBV5-1 and TRBJ1-6; 8 bases agree with TRBD1. The V segment lost 4 bases and the J segment 6 bases; nucleotides outside the gene matches: 3. The CDR3 covers 14 residues. Germline V gene sequence: CDR1 SGHRS, CDR2 YFSETQ. The CDR3 sequence is CASSLDRGNSPLHF. CDR3 nucleotide sequence: TGCGCCAGCAGCCTTGACAGGGGTAATTCACCCCTCCACTTT.

The V call is TRBV5-6, the J call TRBJ1-2; 8 nucleotides line up with TRBD1. The germline V gene has CDR1 SGHDT and CDR2 YYEEEE. The CDR3 spans 15 residues. Losses at the gene ends were 1 base for V and 7 bases for J; bases not matched to a gene: 9. The CDR3 spells CASSLWAGGIRGYTF. The CDR3 DNA follows: TGTGCCAGCAGCTTGTGGGCAGGGGGCATTCGTGGCTACACCTTC.

This clone was picked up many times. V is TRBV7-2 and J is TRBJ1-2; D perhaps matches TRBD1 (5 bases). Germline values: CDR1 SGHTA, CDR2 FQGNSA. The CDR3 totals 14 residues. V lost 5 bases and J 5 bases, leaving 15 bases between the germline ends. The CDR3, as DNA: TGTGCCAGCAGCCAGCCAGGGCGGGAGTATGGCTACACCTTC. Protein: CASSQPGREYGYTF.

The rearrangement links TRBV24-1 to TRBJ1-5; 7 bases are a match to TRBD1. Trimming cost V 2 bases and J 6 bases; bases outside gene matches: 6. This CDR3 is 15 amino acids long. Germline V lookup: CDR1 KGHDR, CDR2 SFDVKD. This CDR3 is CATSDSGGRGQPQHF. CDR3 in DNA: TGTGCCACCAGTGATTCAGGGGGTAGGGGTCAGCCCCAGCATTTT.

CDR3 region: CAWTTSSYNSPLHF. The CDR3 nucleotides are TGTGCCTGGACCACAAGCTCCTATAATTCACCCCTCCACTTT. V is TRBV30 and J is TRBJ1-6; D unresolved. This CDR3 region has 14 residues. Trimming removed 4 bases from V and 0 bases from J, with 7 bases in between. Germline assignment: CDR1 GTSNPN and CDR2 SVGIG (reference sequence).

V usage is TRBV6-5 and J usage is TRBJ2-1; TRBD2 matches at 7 bases. The V gene's germline CDR1 is MNHEY and CDR2 SVGAGI. With V trimmed by 10 bases and J by 2 bases, 11 bases remained unmatched. The CDR3 loop spans 15 amino acids. CDR3 bases: TGTGCCACCCTCCGGGGGGACGGAGCCTACAATGAGCAGTTCTTC. The encoded protein is CATLRGDGAYNEQFF.

The genes are TRBV19 and TRBJ1-5, with D unresolved. Trimming stripped 1 base from V and 7 bases from J, with 14 bases between. Germline CDR1 reads LNHDA; CDR2 reads SQIVND (reference sequence). The CDR3 runs to 15 residues. The CDR3 DNA reads TGTGCCAGTAGTATAGTCGTAGCGGGTGCCCAGCCCCAGCATTTT. Protein sequence: CASSIVVAGAQPQHF.

CDR3: CASSDYPTRGSEAFF. In DNA, the CDR3 is TGTGCCAGCAGTGATTATCCGACCCGGGGTTCTGAAGCTTTCTTT. This chain links TRBV25-1 with TRBJ1-1; no definite D call. Germline V lookup: CDR1 MGHDK, CDR2 SYGVNS. With 3 bases removed from V and 6 bases from J, the gap between germline ends came to 17 bases. This CDR3 spans 15 amino acids.

This sequence joins TRBV14 and TRBJ1-2, with 7 bases aligning to TRBD1. Germline loops: CDR1 SGHDN, CDR2 FVKESK. V lost 2 bases, J lost 8 bases, and 8 bases stayed unmatched. The CDR3 runs 14 residues. The CDR3 loop reads CASSQPGGNWGYTF. For the CDR3, the DNA is TGTGCCAGCAGCCAACCAGGGGGGAATTGGGGCTACACCTTC.